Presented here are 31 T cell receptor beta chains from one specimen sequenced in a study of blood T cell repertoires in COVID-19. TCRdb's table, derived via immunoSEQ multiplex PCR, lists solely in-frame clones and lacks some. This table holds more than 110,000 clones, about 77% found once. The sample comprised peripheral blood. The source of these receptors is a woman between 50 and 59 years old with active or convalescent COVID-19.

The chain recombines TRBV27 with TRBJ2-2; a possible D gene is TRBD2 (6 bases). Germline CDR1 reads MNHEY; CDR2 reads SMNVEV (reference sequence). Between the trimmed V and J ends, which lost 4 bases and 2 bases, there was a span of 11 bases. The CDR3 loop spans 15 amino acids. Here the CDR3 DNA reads TGTGCCAGCAGTTACACCGGACTAAACACCGGGGAGCTGTTTTTT. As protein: CASSYTGLNTGELFF.

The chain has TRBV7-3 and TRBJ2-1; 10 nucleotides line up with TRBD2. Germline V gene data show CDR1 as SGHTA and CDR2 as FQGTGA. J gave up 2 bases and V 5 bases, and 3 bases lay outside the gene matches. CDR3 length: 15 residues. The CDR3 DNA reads TGTGCCAGCAGCCTAGCGGGGGCGACCTACAATGAGCAGTTCTTC. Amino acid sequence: CASSLAGATYNEQFF. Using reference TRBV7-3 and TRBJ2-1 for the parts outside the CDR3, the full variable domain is GAGVSQTPSNKVTEKGKYVELRCDPISGHTALYWYRQSLGQGPEFLIYFQGTGAADDSGLPNDRFFAVRPEGSVSTLKIQRTERGDSAVYLCASSLAGATYNEQFFGPGTRLTVL.

The CDR3 spells CASSQATGSYNEQFF. In nucleotides, the CDR3 is TGCGCCAGCAGCCAAGCAACAGGGTCCTACAATGAGCAGTTCTTC. The V and J genes are TRBV4-3 and TRBJ2-1, with D perhaps matching TRBD1 (6 bases). There are 15 residues in the CDR3. CDR1 and CDR2 from the germline V gene are LGHNA and YSLEER. V shed 1 base and J shed 1 base, with 8 bases lying between them.

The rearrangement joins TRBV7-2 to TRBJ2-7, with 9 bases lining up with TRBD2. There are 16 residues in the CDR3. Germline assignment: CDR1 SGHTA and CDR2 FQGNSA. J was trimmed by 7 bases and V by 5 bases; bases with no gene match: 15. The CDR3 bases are TGTGCCAGCAGCCCCCTTTCTAGCGGGAAATCGAGAGAGCAGTACTTC. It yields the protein CASSPLSSGKSREQYF.

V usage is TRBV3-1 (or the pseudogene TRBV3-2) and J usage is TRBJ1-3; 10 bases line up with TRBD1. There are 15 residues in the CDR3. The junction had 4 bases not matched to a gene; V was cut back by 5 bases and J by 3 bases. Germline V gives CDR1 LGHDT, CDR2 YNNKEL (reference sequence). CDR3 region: CASSYGQGGGNTIYF. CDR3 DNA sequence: TGTGCCAGCAGCTATGGACAGGGGGGTGGAAACACCATATATTTT.

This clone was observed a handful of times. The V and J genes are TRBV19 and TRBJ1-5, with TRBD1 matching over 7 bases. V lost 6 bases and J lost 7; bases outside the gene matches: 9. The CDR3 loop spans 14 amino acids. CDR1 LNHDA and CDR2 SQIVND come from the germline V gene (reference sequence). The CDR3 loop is CASSAPDRTQPQHF. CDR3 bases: TGTGCCAGTAGCGCCCCGGACAGGACCCAGCCCCAGCATTTT.

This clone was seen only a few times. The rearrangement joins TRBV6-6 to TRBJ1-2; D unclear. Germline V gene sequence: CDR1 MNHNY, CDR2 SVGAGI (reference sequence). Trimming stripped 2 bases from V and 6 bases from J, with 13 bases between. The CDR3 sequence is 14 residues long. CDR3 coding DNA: TGTGCCAGCAGTTACATGATGGTGGGAGATGGCTACACCTTC. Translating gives CASSYMMVGDGYTF.

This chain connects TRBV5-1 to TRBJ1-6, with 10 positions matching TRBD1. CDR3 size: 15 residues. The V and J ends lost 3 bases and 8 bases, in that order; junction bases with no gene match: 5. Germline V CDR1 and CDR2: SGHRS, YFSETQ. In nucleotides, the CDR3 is TGCGCCAGCAGCTGGGGACAGGGGCTCGATTCACCCCTCCACTTT. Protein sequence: CASSWGQGLDSPLHF.

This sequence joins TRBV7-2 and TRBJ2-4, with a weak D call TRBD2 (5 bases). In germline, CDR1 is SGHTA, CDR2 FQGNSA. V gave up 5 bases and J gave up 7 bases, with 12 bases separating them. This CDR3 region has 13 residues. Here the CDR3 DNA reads TGTGCCAGCAGCCGAGGCCGCGGGAACATTCAGTACTTC. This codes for CASSRGRGNIQYF.

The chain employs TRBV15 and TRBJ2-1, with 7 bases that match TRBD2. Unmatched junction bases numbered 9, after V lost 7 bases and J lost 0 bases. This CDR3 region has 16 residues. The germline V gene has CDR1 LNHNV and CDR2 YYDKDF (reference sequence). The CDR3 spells CATTPGREGSYNEQFF. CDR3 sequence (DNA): TGTGCCACCACCCCTGGGAGGGAGGGCTCCTACAATGAGCAGTTCTTC.

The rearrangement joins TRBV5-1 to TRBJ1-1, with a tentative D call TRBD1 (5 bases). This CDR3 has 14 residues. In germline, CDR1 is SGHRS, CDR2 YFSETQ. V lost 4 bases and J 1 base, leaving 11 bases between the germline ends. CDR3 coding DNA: TGCGCCAGCAGCCTACAGGCAACGAACACTGAAGCTTTCTTT. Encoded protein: CASSLQATNTEAFF.

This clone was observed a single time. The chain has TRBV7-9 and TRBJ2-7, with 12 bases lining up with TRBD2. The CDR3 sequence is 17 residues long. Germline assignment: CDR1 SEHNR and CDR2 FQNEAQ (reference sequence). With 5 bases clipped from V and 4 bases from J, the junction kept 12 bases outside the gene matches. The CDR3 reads CASSPRLAGVMGYEQYF. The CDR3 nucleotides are TGTGCCAGCAGCCCCCGACTAGCGGGAGTTATGGGTTACGAGCAGTACTTC.

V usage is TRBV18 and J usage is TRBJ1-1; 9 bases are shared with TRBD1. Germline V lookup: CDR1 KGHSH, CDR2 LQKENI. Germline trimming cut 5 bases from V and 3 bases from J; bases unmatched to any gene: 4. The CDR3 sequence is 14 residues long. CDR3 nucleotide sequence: TGTGCCAGCTCAAGAGGACAGGGGCACACTGAAGCTTTCTTT. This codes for CASSRGQGHTEAFF.

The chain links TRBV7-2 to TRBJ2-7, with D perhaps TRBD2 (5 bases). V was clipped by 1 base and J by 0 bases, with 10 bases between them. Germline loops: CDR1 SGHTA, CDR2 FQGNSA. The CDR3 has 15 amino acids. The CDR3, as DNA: TGTGCCAGCAGCTTAGGACATACTAGCTCCTACGAGCAGTACTTC. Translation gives CASSLGHTSSYEQYF.

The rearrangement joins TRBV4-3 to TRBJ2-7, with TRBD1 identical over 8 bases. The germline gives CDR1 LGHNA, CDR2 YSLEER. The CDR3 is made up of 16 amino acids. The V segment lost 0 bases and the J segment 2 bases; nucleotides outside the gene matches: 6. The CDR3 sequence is CASSQDRDRSAYEQYF. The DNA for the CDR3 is TGCGCCAGCAGCCAAGATCGGGACAGGTCGGCCTACGAGCAGTACTTC.

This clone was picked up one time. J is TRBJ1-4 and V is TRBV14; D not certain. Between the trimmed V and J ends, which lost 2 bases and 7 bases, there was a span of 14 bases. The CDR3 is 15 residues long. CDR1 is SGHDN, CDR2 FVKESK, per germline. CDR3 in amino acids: CASSQLGGGSEKLFF. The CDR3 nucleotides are TGTGCCAGCAGCCAACTGGGTGGTGGGAGTGAAAAACTGTTTTTT.

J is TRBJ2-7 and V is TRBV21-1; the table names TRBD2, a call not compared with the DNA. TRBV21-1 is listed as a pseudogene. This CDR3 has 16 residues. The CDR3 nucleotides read TGTGCCAGCAGCAGCGAGCGGGAGGGCCGATCCTACGAGCAGTACTTC. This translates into CASSSEREGRSYEQYF.

In DNA form, the CDR3 reads TGTGCCACCAGTCTCGGGAGTAGGGGAGATACGCAGTATTTT. This sequence encodes CATSLGSRGDTQYF. The chain is built from TRBV24-1 and TRBJ2-3, with D possibly matching TRBD2 (6 bases). Germline values: CDR1 KGHDR, CDR2 SFDVKD. V gave up 6 bases and J gave up 5 bases, with 14 bases separating them. This CDR3 has 14 amino acids.

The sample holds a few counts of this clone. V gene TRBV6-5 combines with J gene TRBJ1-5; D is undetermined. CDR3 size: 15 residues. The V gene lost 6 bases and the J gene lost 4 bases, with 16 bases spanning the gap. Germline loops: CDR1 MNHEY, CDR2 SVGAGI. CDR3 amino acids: CASRVPGSYNQPQHF. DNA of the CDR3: TGTGCCAGCAGGGTCCCGGGAAGCTATAATCAGCCCCAGCATTTT.

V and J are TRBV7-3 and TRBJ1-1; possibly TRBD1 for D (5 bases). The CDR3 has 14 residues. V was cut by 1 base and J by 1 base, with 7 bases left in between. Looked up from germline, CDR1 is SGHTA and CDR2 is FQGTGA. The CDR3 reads CASSLNGGNTEAFF. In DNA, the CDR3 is TGTGCCAGCAGCTTAAACGGGGGGAACACTGAAGCTTTCTTT.

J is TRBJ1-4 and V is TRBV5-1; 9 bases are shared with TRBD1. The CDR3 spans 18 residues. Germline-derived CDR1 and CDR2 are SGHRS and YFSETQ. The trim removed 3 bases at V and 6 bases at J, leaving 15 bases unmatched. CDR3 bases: TGCGCCAGCAGCTCCAAACCGAAAGGACAGGGGTCAGATGAAAAACTGTTTTTT. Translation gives CASSSKPKGQGSDEKLFF.

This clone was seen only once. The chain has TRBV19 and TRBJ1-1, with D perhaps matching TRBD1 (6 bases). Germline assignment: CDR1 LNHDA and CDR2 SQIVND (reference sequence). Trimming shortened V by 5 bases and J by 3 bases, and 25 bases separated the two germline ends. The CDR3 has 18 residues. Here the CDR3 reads CASSERPGTMGTDTEAFF. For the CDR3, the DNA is TGTGCCAGTAGTGAACGCCCCGGGACAATGGGGACGGACACTGAAGCTTTCTTT.

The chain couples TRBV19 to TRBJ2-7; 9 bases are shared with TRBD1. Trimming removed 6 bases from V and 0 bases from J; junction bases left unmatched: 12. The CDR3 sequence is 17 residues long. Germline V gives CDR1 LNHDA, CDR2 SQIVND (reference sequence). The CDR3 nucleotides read TGTGCCAGTAGCCTCGCCGGGACAGGGTCGAGCTCCTACGAGCAGTACTTC. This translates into CASSLAGTGSSSYEQYF.

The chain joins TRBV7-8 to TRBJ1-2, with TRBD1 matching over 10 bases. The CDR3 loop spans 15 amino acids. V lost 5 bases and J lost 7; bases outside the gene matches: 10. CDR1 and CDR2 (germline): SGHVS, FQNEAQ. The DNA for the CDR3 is TGTGCCAGCAGCCCGTCCCGACAGGGGGCGGGTGGCTACACCTTC. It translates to CASSPSRQGAGGYTF.

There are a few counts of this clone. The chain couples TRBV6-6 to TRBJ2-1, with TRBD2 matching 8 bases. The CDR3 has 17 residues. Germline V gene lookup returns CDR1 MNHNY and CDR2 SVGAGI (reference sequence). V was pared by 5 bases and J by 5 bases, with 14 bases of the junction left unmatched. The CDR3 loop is CASSPPGGAGDDNEQFF. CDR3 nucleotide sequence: TGTGCCAGCAGTCCACCGGGAGGGGCGGGAGATGACAATGAGCAGTTCTTC.

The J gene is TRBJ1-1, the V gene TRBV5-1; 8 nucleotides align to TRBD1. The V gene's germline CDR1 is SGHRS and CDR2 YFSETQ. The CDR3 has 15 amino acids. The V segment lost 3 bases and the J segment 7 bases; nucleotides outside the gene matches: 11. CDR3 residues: CASSSAPGQGVEAFF. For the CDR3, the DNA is TGCGCCAGCAGCTCGGCCCCCGGACAGGGAGTTGAAGCTTTCTTT.

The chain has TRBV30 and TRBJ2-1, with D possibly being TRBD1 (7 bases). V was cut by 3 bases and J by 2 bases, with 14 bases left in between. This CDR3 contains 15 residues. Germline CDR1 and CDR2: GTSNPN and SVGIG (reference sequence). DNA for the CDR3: TGTGCCTGGAGCGGGCAGGGGGGCCCCTACAATGAGCAGTTCTTC. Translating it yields CAWSGQGGPYNEQFF.

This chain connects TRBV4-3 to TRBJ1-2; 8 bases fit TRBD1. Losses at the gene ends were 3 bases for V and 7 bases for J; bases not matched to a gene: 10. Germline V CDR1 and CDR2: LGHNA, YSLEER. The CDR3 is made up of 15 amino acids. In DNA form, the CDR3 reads TGCGCCAGCAGCCATGACCGGACAGGGAAAAGTGGCTACACCTTC. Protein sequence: CASSHDRTGKSGYTF.

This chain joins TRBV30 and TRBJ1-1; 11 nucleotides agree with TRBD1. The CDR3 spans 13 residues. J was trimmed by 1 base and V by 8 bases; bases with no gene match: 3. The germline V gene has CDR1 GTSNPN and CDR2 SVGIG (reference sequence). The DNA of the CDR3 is TGTGCCGGGGACAGGGGGAGGAACACTGAAGCTTTCTTT. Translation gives CAGDRGRNTEAFF.

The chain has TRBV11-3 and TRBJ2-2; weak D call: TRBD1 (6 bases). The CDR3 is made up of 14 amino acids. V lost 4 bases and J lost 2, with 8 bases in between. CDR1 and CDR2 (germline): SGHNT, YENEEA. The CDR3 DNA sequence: TGTGCCAGCAGCTCCAGGGGAAACACCGGGGAGCTGTTTTTT. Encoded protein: CASSSRGNTGELFF.

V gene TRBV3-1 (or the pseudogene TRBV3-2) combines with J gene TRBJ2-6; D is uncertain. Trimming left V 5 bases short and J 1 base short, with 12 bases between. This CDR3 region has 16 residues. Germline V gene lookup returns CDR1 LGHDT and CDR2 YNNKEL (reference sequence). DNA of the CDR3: TGTGCCAGCAGCGTCTCCTATTTATCTGGGGCCAACGTCCTGACTTTC. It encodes CASSVSYLSGANVLTF.